This T cell receptor (beta chain) was sequenced for a study of Ad26.COV2.S vaccination and SARS-CoV-2 variants. Overall study: A participant enrolled in the COV1001 Ad26.COV2.S trial arm provided the sample. Into the muscle, Ad26.COV2.S was dosed once or twice, 56 days apart. Study outcomes and limitations: Responses of spike-specific T cells (both CD8+ and CD4+) reportedly showed substantial breadth after vaccination. Recipients of vaccine and of placebo showed similar breadth of their non-spike TCR repertoires.

The CDR3 totals 20 residues. J lost 1 base, V lost 1 base, and 16 bases had no gene match. In germline, CDR1 is SGHRS, CDR2 YFSETQ. Concerning this clone: Its antigen is as yet unknown.

Produced via immunoSEQ multiplex PCR; TCRdb's table is partial and in-frame only. The sample consists of about 260,000 clones, around 85% of them appearing once. Treatment indicated: some 19 received Ad26.COV2.S at low or high dose, single or two shots; about 5 received placebo; per-sample allocation not given. Sampling happened 63 days after the first vaccine or placebo injection. The receptor was isolated from a person between 18 and 65 years old who received the Ad26.COV2.S COVID-19 vaccine or a placebo. The specimen comprised peripheral blood, sampled in a trial of Ad26.COV2.S vaccine versus placebo. The chain joins TRBV5-1 to TRBJ2-2; 7 nucleotides align to TRBD1. The CDR3 protein is CASSLYGVEQGLENTGELFF. The CDR3 DNA reads as TGCGCCAGCAGCTTGTACGGAGTCGAACAGGGGCTGGAGAACACCGGGGAGCTGTTTTTT.